This entry lists 14 T cell receptor beta chains sequenced from one sample in a study of shared T cell receptors in the human thymus. Profiled with immunoSEQ multiplex PCR; TCRdb holds only in-frame clones, not every one. The repertoire holds approximately 660,000 clones, roughly 90% seen once, with about 0.01% in the top ten. A further study also used this sample, focusing on human thymus T cells.

Source material: thymocytes. The receptors shown here come from a boy in the first two years of life with a congenital heart defect.

The genes are TRBV11-2 and TRBJ1-2, with D maybe TRBD1 (5 bases). V was pared by 4 bases and J by 8 bases, with 14 bases between. The CDR3 extends over 13 amino acids. Germline V CDR1 and CDR2: SGHAT, FQNNGV. CDR3 protein: CASSYRRVEGYTF. In DNA, the CDR3 is TGTGCCAGCAGCTACCGCAGGGTTGAAGGCTACACCTTC.

CDR3 coding DNA: TGTGCCAGCAGTAAAGACAGCGCAGATACGCAGTATTTT. Its translation: CASSKDSADTQYF. This chain joins TRBV6-5 and TRBJ2-3, with a possible D match to TRBD1 (5 bases). CDR1 is MNHEY, CDR2 SVGAGI, per germline. The CDR3 is 13 residues long. V was trimmed by 5 bases and J by 4 bases, leaving 10 bases between them.

This rearrangement joins TRBV7-9 to TRBJ2-3, with TRBD1 matching over 8 bases. J was trimmed by 1 base and V by 4 bases; bases with no gene match: 13. Per germline, CDR1 SEHNR and CDR2 FQNEAQ (reference sequence). The CDR3 sequence is 18 residues long. The CDR3 coding sequence is TGTGCCAGCAGCTCCCTGAACCCGACAGGGGTCGGCACAGATACGCAGTATTTT. Protein: CASSSLNPTGVGTDTQYF.

V usage is TRBV11-3 and J usage is TRBJ2-7; tentative D call: TRBD1 (6 bases). CDR1 is SGHNT, CDR2 YENEEA, per germline. The CDR3 has 16 residues. Trimming cost V 1 base and J 2 bases, with 15 bases left between them. For the CDR3, the DNA is TGTGCCAGCAGCTTAGGCCGGGACAATCGTCCCTACGAGCAGTACTTC. Encoded protein: CASSLGRDNRPYEQYF.

This chain connects TRBV5-4 to TRBJ2-5; a possible D gene is TRBD2 (5 bases). This CDR3 has 16 residues. V was clipped by 0 bases and J by 5 bases, with 17 bases between them. Per germline, CDR1 SGHNT and CDR2 YYREEE (reference sequence). The CDR3 loop is CASSLAGKEEGETQYF. The CDR3 DNA is TGTGCCAGCAGCTTGGCGGGGAAGGAAGAAGGTGAGACCCAGTACTTC.

V gene TRBV5-4 combines with J gene TRBJ1-1; tentatively, D is TRBD1 (5 bases). Germline V lookup: CDR1 SGHNT, CDR2 YYREEE (reference sequence). V shed 4 bases and J shed 1 base, with 17 bases lying between them. The CDR3 is 16 residues long. The CDR3 DNA is TGTGCCAGCAGCCCGCCGTTTTGGACACCGAACACTGAAGCTTTCTTT. This encodes CASSPPFWTPNTEAFF.

The chain combines TRBV5-1 with TRBJ2-3; TRBD1 matches 7 bases. Germline values: CDR1 SGHRS, CDR2 YFSETQ. CDR3 size: 19 residues. J was trimmed by 2 bases and V by 0 bases; bases with no gene match: 15. The CDR3 reads CASSLGGPSQGVDTDTQYF. CDR3 DNA sequence: TGCGCCAGCAGCTTGGGTGGCCCTTCTCAGGGGGTAGACACAGATACGCAGTATTTT.

V is TRBV18 and J is TRBJ1-5; 9 bases are shared with TRBD1. The V segment lost 4 bases and the J segment 0 bases; nucleotides outside the gene matches: 16. The CDR3 extends over 20 amino acids. Germline loops: CDR1 KGHSH, CDR2 LQKENI. CDR3 protein: CASSLIPAGTGIYSNQPQHF. DNA for the CDR3: TGTGCCAGCTCACTCATTCCCGCCGGGACAGGGATTTATAGCAATCAGCCCCAGCATTTT.

The V and J genes are TRBV21-1 and TRBJ2-7; the table's D call, TRBD1, was not checked against the DNA. TRBV21-1 is reported as a pseudogene. This CDR3 has 16 residues. The CDR3 protein is CASSKALGTGGYEQYF. CDR3 bases: TGTGCCAGCAGCAAAGCGTTGGGGACAGGGGGGTACGAGCAGTACTTC.

The chain combines TRBV27 with TRBJ2-6; D remains unclear. CDR1 is MNHEY and CDR2 is SMNVEV in the germline V gene (reference sequence). Trimming pared 7 bases from V and 0 bases from J, leaving 4 bases between. This CDR3 comprises 13 residues. CDR3 coding DNA: TGTGCCAGCATCGTCTCTGGGGCCAACGTCCTGACTTTC. Translation gives CASIVSGANVLTF.

CDR3 sequence (DNA): TGTGCCAGCAGCTTAACTCTAGCCCCCTACGAGCAGTACTTC. Amino acids: CASSLTLAPYEQYF. This rearrangement joins TRBV7-6 to TRBJ2-7; D might be TRBD2 (5 bases). Germline-derived CDR1 and CDR2 are SGHVS and FNYEAQ. This CDR3 comprises 14 residues. V was clipped by 2 bases and J by 2 bases, with 10 bases between them. Complete variable domain (other parts from reference TRBV7-6 and TRBJ2-7): GAGVSQSPRYKVTKRGQDVALRCDPISGHVSLYWYRQALGQGPEFLTYFNYEAQQDKSGLPNDRFSAERPEGSISTLTIQRTEQRDSAMYRCASSLTLAPYEQYFGPGTRLTVT.

The rearrangement uses TRBV7-2 and TRBJ2-1; 12 nucleotides line up with TRBD2. CDR3 size: 17 residues. Trimming took 4 bases from V and 1 from J; bases not matched to a gene: 5. The V gene's germline CDR1 is SGHTA and CDR2 FQGNSA. The CDR3 spells CASSWGTSGFSYNEQFF. As DNA, the CDR3 is TGTGCCAGCAGCTGGGGGACTAGCGGGTTTTCCTACAATGAGCAGTTCTTC.

The chain links TRBV11-3 to TRBJ1-2, with a weak D call TRBD1 (6 bases). V was pared by 5 bases and J by 4 bases, with 23 bases between. The CDR3 length is 17 residues. Per germline, CDR1 SGHNT and CDR2 YENEEA. The CDR3 spells CASSPPQRRDTPYGYTF. The CDR3 DNA follows: TGTGCCAGCAGCCCCCCCCAGCGCCGGGACACTCCCTATGGCTACACCTTC. Complete variable domain (other parts from reference TRBV11-3 and TRBJ1-2): EAGVVQSPRYKIIEKKQPVAFWCNPISGHNTLYWYLQNLGQGPELLIRYENEEAVDDSQLPKDRFSAERLKGVDSTLKIQPAELGDSAVYLCASSPPQRRDTPYGYTFGSGTRLTVV.

The rearrangement joins TRBV11-3 to TRBJ2-7, with D maybe TRBD2 (6 bases). CDR1 is SGHNT, CDR2 YENEEA, per germline. V lost 4 bases to trimming and J lost 2 bases, with 27 bases between them. The CDR3 is made up of 19 amino acids. This CDR3 is CASSYPAAARGRPTYEQYF. DNA for the CDR3: TGTGCCAGCAGCTATCCTGCCGCGGCCCGGGGGAGGCCCACCTACGAGCAGTACTTC.